A selection of T cell receptor beta chains follows, all from one sample in a study of CD8 T cells in Susac syndrome. TCRdb reanalysed the immunoSEQ multiplex PCR reads using MiXCR and keeps one entry per CDR3 protein. Of hundreds of thousands of distinct CDR3 sequences in the sample, about 85% were seen once. The sample was CD8+ T cells from PBMCs. These receptors all stem from a human donor with multiple sclerosis. The CDR3 runs from the conserved cysteine through the conserved F or W. Fields, in order: clone size, CDR3 length, J gene, V gene, CDR3 protein. Clone size is not always given. Where it is, it says once, few, many or a class for expanded clones.

once	17	TRBJ2-6	TRBV6-1	CASRLDGGGSGANVLTF
.	16	TRBJ2-7	TRBV18	CASSPGEVSYSYEQYF
once	11	TRBJ2-1	TRBV6-5	CASRTGVVQFF
.	17	TRBJ2-1	TRBV28	CASSSQREGSSYNEQFF
.	15	TRBJ1-1	TRBV19	CASSIEAGGFTEAFF
once	15	TRBJ2-3	TRBV30	CAWSDMRETADTQYF
.	14	TRBJ1-6	TRBV4-1	CASSQEGPNSPLHF
.	15	TRBJ2-1	TRBV28	CASSFDQGKVNEQFF
.	17	TRBJ1-1	TRBV5-1	CASSNPGQKGLNTEAFF
.	15	TRBJ2-1	TRBV27	CASSPRREGQNEQFF
.	13	TRBJ2-2	TRBV30	CAWDSNDSGELFF
.	14	TRBJ2-1	TRBV6-2/TRBV6-3	CASSYSASGSARFF
.	15	TRBJ2-5	TRBV2	CASSLGTGTSETQYF
.	13	TRBJ1-5	TRBV27	CASSLVGNQPQHF
few	15	TRBJ2-7	TRBV6-1	CASSEWGTGSYEQYF
.	12	TRBJ1-2	TRBV30	CAWSKGSYGYTF
.	15	TRBJ2-7	TRBV27	CASKISPVEMYEQYF
.	15	TRBJ1-1	TRBV20-1	CSARDLKAGNTEAFF
.	17	TRBJ1-1	TRBV7-9	CASRNPTTGGRGSEAFF
.	17	TRBJ1-5	TRBV4-1	CASSQGHGLGINQPQHF
.	15	TRBJ2-5	TRBV4-1	CASSQDRVPQETQYF
.	12	TRBJ1-1	TRBV30	CAWGQGDTEAFF
.	15	TRBJ1-2	TRBV29-1	CSVEDRRSENYGYTF
.	16	TRBJ2-2	TRBV18	CASSPSGDPNTGELFF
.	17	TRBJ2-5	TRBV20-1	CSAGDTSGGVYQETQYF
.	15	TRBJ2-1	TRBV4-1	CASSQEGSFHNEQFF
.	15	TRBJ2-1	TRBV12-3/TRBV12-4	CASSFGQGFYNEQFF
.	15	TRBJ2-7	TRBV6-1	CASRAGQGFTYEQYF
.	17	TRBJ2-6	TRBV4-1	CASSGPRILSGANVLTF
.	17	TRBJ2-7	TRBV5-6	CASSYPGPHFRSYEQYF
.	12	TRBJ2-1	TRBV7-8	CASSFPGLEQFF
.	13	TRBJ2-1	TRBV30	CAWILADYNEQFF
.	13	TRBJ2-5	TRBV19	CASNRGHQETQYF
.	12	TRBJ2-1	TRBV29-1	CSVDQGSNEQFF
.	13	TRBJ2-7	TRBV20-1	CSAYGGPNDEQYF
.	14	TRBJ2-5	TRBV27	CASSSGLADTTQYF
.	15	TRBJ1-5	TRBV20-1	CSARDVGGGNQPQHF
.	14	TRBJ2-5	TRBV5-5	CASSRDTGSETQYF
.	14	TRBJ1-1	TRBV20-1	CSARDFRAENEAFF
.	14	TRBJ1-1	TRBV28	CASRERGRDTEVFF
.	14	TRBJ1-1	TRBV5-4	CASSPGEGNTEAFF